The present entry profiles one T cell receptor beta chain with its context. Trimming cost V 11 bases and J 2 bases; bases outside gene matches: 10. In germline, CDR1 is LNHDA, CDR2 SQIVND (reference sequence). The CDR3 spans 14 residues. The data stem from a study of blood T cell repertoires in COVID-19. Original analysis: Estimated nucleated cell counts came from reference gene primer amplification. The protocol was immunoSEQ multiplex PCR, while the TCRdb copy is restricted to in-frame clones and leaves out a portion. V and J calls and clone size follow that table, whereas D and trimming were derived from the DNA. Altogether 150,000 to 200,000 clones are present, roughly 82% being singletons, with the ten largest covering roughly 12%.

Sequenced: PBMCs or T cells enriched from blood (not recorded which). This clonotype was obtained from a man in his forties who had recovered from COVID-19. The chain uses TRBV19 and TRBJ2-3; 7 bases map to TRBD1. The CDR3 here is CASRIGQDTDTQYF. CDR3 bases: TGTGCCTCCCGGATAGGACAGGACACAGATACGCAGTATTTT.